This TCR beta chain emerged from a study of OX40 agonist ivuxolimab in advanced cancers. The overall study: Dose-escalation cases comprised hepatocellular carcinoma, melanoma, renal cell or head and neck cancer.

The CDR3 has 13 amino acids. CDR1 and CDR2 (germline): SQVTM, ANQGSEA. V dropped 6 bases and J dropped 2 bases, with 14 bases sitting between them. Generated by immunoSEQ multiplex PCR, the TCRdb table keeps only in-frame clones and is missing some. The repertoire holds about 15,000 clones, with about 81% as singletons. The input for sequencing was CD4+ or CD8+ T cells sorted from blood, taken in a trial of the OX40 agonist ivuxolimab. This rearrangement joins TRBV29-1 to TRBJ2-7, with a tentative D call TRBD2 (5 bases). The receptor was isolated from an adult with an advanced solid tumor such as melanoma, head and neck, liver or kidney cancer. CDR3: CSVADSGTYEQYF. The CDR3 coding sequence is TGCAGCGTCGCGGACTCGGGGACCTACGAGCAGTACTTC.